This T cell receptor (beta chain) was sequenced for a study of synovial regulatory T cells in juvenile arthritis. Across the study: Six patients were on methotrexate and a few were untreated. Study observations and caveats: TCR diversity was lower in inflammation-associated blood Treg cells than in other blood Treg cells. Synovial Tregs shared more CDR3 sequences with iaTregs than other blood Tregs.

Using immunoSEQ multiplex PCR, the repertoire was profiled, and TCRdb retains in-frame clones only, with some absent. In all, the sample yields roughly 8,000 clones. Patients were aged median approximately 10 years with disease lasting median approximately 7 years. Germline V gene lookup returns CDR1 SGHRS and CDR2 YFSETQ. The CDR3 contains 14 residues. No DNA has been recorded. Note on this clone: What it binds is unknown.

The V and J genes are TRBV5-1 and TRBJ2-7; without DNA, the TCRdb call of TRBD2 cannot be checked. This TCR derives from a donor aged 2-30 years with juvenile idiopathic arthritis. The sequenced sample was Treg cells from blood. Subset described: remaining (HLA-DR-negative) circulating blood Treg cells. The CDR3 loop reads CASSLGGEQHEQYF.